This T cell receptor beta chain was recorded in a study of blood T cell repertoires in COVID-19. Clones were read by immunoSEQ multiplex PCR, and TCRdb kept only the in-frame ones, dropping some. This repertoire shows 150,000 to 200,000 clones, nearly 85% found once; its top ten account for 4.5% to 5.5%. The TCR sequence derives from a woman aged 25 to 45 with acute or convalescent COVID-19. The specimen was peripheral blood.

The CDR3 region has the DNA TGCGCCAGCAGCTTCCAGGGAAGGAAGAGCTCTGGAAACACCATATATTTT. Protein product: CASSFQGRKSSGNTIYF. The rearrangement uses TRBV5-1 and TRBJ1-3, with a possible D match to TRBD1 (5 bases). The V and J ends lost 2 bases and 0 bases respectively, with 15 bases between them. Germline V lookup: CDR1 SGHRS, CDR2 YFSETQ. The CDR3 length is 17 residues.